The clone carrying this T cell receptor beta chain was found a few times. These data belong to a study of T cells after yellow fever vaccination. Each CDR3 protein gets one entry after TCRdb re-called the 5' RACE reads with MiXCR. The repertoire has fewer than 450,000 distinct CDR3 sequences, under 5% of them found once; the top ten carry 20% to 25%. This specimen was PBMCs, taken 5 days after the yellow fever booster vaccination. The TCR was taken from a man aged 18-30 years who received the YFV17D yellow fever vaccine.

The CDR3 here is CSARSRDTDTQYF. CDR3 nucleotide sequence: TGCAGTGCTAGATCCCGGGACACAGATACGCAGTATTTT. V is TRBV20-1 and J is TRBJ2-3, with D perhaps matching TRBD2 (5 bases). There are 13 residues in the CDR3. Between the trimmed V and J ends, which lost 2 bases and 2 bases, there was a span of 8 bases. The germline V gene encodes CDR1 DFQATT and CDR2 SNEGSKA (reference sequence).